This TCR beta chain was captured in a study of T-cell memory formation after mild COVID-19. Study in general: There were largely donor-specific TCR clusters.

General study findings and limits: Contracting clones from day 15 to 85 had balanced CD4/CD8; later expanders favoured CD4+.

TCRdb reanalysed the 5' RACE reads using MiXCR and keeps one entry per CDR3 protein. Among about 350,000 distinct CDR3 sequences listed, 12% to 15% were seen once. This clonotype was found a few times. Its antigen is not identified. The germline V gene encodes CDR1 LGHDT and CDR2 YNNKEL (reference sequence). The ends were cut back, 4 bases at V and 9 bases at J, with 15 bases in the middle. This CDR3 comprises 13 residues. This rearrangement joins TRBV3-1 to TRBJ1-1; TRBD1 might be the D (5 bases). The sequenced sample consisted of PBMCs or a T cell subset sorted from them (not recorded which). The TCR was taken from a man aged 18-30 years who had mild COVID-19 (a few samples of this study predate the infection). Cell type and time point are not known. The CDR3 nucleotides are TGTGCCAGCAGCCTCCACGGGGAGGGGAAAGCTTTCTTT. Its translation is CASSLHGEGKAFF.